Listed here are 19 T cell receptor beta chains from one sample, sequenced in a study of cytomegalovirus exposure and HLA in healthy donors. Use of 60 Vbeta and 13 Jbeta primers characterized the PCR. The assay was immunoSEQ multiplex PCR, and TCRdb's table has in-frame clones only and misses some. The listing contains 130,000 to 150,000 clones. Input material: PBMCs. The receptors stem from a male donor in good health and CMV-seronegative.

The V gene is TRBV30, the J gene TRBJ2-1; possibly TRBD1 for D (5 bases). The germline V and J ends were trimmed by 2 bases and 6 bases, with 8 bases remaining between them. CDR1 is GTSNPN, CDR2 SVGIG, per germline (reference sequence). The CDR3 has 12 amino acids. The CDR3 sequence: CAWSKQVNEQFF. The CDR3 DNA reads as TGTGCCTGGAGTAAACAGGTCAATGAGCAGTTCTTC. The variable domain in full, with the rest retrieved from reference TRBV30 and TRBJ2-1, is SQTIHQWPATLVQPVGSPLSLECTVEGTSNPNLYWYRQAAGRGLQLLFYSVGIGQISSEVPQNLSASRPQDRQFILSSKKLLLSDSGFYLCAWSKQVNEQFFGPGTRLTVL.

This chain connects TRBV5-4 to TRBJ1-4, with D possibly TRBD1 on 5 matching bases. CDR3 size: 16 residues. V lost 5 bases and J lost 6, with 20 bases in between. From germline, CDR1 is SGHNT and CDR2 YYREEE (reference sequence). CDR3 DNA: TGTGCCAGCAGTACAGGAATAACTCCTAGCGATGAAAAACTGTTTTTT. Amino acid sequence: CASSTGITPSDEKLFF.

As for this clone: At one end the junction does not follow the germline gene, possibly because of a read error. The chain uses TRBV27 and TRBJ1-2; the match to TRBD1 covers 7 bases. Germline V gives CDR1 MNHEY, CDR2 SMNVEV (reference sequence). This CDR3 spans 13 amino acids. The CDR3 region has the DNA TGTGCCAGCTGTTTCAGACAGGGCGCTGGCTACACCTTC. Translated: CASCFRQGAGYTF.

The chain is built from TRBV9 and TRBJ1-1; D gene ambiguous. V lost 5 bases, J lost 5 bases, and 7 bases lay in between. The CDR3 loop spans 11 amino acids. Germline CDR1 and CDR2: SGDLS and YYNGEE. The DNA of the CDR3 is TGTGCCAGCAGGTCGGGTACTGAAGCTTTCTTT. Translating gives CASRSGTEAFF.

V usage is TRBV20-1 and J usage is TRBJ2-3; 8 bases match TRBD2. The CDR3 totals 11 residues. Germline V lookup: CDR1 DFQATT, CDR2 SNEGSKA (reference sequence). The V and J ends lost 5 bases and 11 bases, in that order; junction bases with no gene match: 6. CDR3 sequence: CSAPSGSMQYF. CDR3 in DNA: TGCAGTGCTCCAAGCGGGAGTATGCAGTATTTT.

This rearrangement joins TRBV6-5 to TRBJ2-5, with D perhaps matching TRBD2 (6 bases). Germline V gene sequence: CDR1 MNHEY, CDR2 SVGAGI. V was cut by 0 bases and J by 6 bases, with 8 bases left in between. CDR3 length: 13 amino acids. Here the CDR3 DNA reads TGTGCCAGCAGTTACTCCGGGGGAAAGACCCAGTACTTC. Translation gives CASSYSGGKTQYF.

The chain employs TRBV5-4 and TRBJ2-1, with TRBD1 matching 7 bases. CDR3 length equals 14 residues. Germline CDR1 SGHNT, CDR2 YYREEE (reference sequence). With 0 bases clipped from V and 9 bases from J, the junction kept 6 bases outside the gene matches. The CDR3 region has the DNA TGTGCCAGCAGCTTGGGACAGGGCGTCCTTGAGCAGTTCTTC. The encoded protein is CASSLGQGVLEQFF.

V is TRBV5-1 and J is TRBJ2-1; 12 bases map to TRBD2. The germline gives CDR1 SGHRS, CDR2 YFSETQ. Unmatched junction bases numbered 10, after V lost 3 bases and J lost 6 bases. This CDR3 is built from 17 residues. The CDR3 is CASSSTWTSGVVNEQFF. As DNA, the CDR3 is TGCGCCAGCAGCTCCACTTGGACTAGCGGGGTGGTCAATGAGCAGTTCTTC.

The V call is TRBV7-9, the J call TRBJ1-1; no reliable D call. V was shortened by 1 base and J by 6 bases, with 12 bases between the two germline ends. Germline assignment: CDR1 SEHNR and CDR2 FQNEAQ (reference sequence). The CDR3 spans 14 residues. The DNA of the CDR3 is TGTGCCAGCAGCTTAGACGAGGGATGGGCTGAAGCTTTCTTT. The encoded protein is CASSLDEGWAEAFF.

The chain uses TRBV9 and TRBJ1-1, with a tentative D call TRBD1 (6 bases). Germline V gene data show CDR1 as SGDLS and CDR2 as YYNGEE. This CDR3 has 15 residues. V gave up 1 base and J gave up 0 bases, with 10 bases separating them. CDR3: CASSVMTGLNTEAFF. CDR3 nucleotides: TGTGCCAGCAGCGTAATGACAGGACTGAACACTGAAGCTTTCTTT. The variable domain in full, with the rest retrieved from reference TRBV9 and TRBJ1-1, is DSGVTQTPKHLITATGQRVTLRCSPRSGDLSVYWYQQSLDQGLQFLIQYYNGEERAKGNILERFSAQQFPDLHSELNLSSLELGDSALYFCASSVMTGLNTEAFFGQGTRLTVV.

J is TRBJ2-5 and V is TRBV30, with a tentative D call TRBD1 (5 bases). The CDR3 has 13 residues. Germline V CDR1 and CDR2: GTSNPN, SVGIG (reference sequence). V lost 2 bases and J lost 5, with 12 bases in between. The CDR3 sequence is CAWSYRAGETQYF. CDR3 nucleotide sequence: TGTGCCTGGAGTTATCGGGCAGGGGAGACCCAGTACTTC.

The rearrangement links TRBV29-1 to TRBJ1-2, with a possible D match to TRBD1 (5 bases). This CDR3 spans 16 amino acids. CDR1 SQVTM and CDR2 ANQGSEA come from the germline V gene. Trimming took 3 bases from V and 0 from J, leaving 17 bases between them. Written as DNA, the CDR3 is TGCAGCGTTGAGGAAAGTGTAAGGGGTCCTAACTATGGCTACACCTTC. Translating it yields CSVEESVRGPNYGYTF.

The V and J genes are TRBV9 and TRBJ2-3, with 11 bases identical to TRBD1. CDR3 length: 16 amino acids. V shed 6 bases, J shed 6 bases, and the junction held 12 bases outside the gene matches. Germline lookup yields CDR1 SGDLS and CDR2 YYNGEE. The CDR3 bases are TGTGCCAGCACCCCCGATGGGACAGGGGGAGGGGATACGCAGTATTTT. Translating it yields CASTPDGTGGGDTQYF. Supplemented by reference TRBV9 and TRBJ2-3, the full variable domain reads DSGVTQTPKHLITATGQRVTLRCSPRSGDLSVYWYQQSLDQGLQFLIQYYNGEERAKGNILERFSAQQFPDLHSELNLSSLELGDSALYFCASTPDGTGGGDTQYFGPGTRLTVL.

This chain uses TRBV4-2 with TRBJ2-1; tentative D call: TRBD1 (6 bases). Germline V gene sequence: CDR1 LGHNA, CDR2 YNFKEQ. The CDR3 contains 15 residues. Between the trimmed V and J ends, which lost 4 bases and 5 bases, there was a span of 15 bases. CDR3 DNA sequence: TGTGCCAGCAGCCCAAGGGGGACGGCCCACAATGAGCAGTTCTTC. Protein product: CASSPRGTAHNEQFF.

V is TRBV9 and J is TRBJ1-1; D call uncertain. Germline lookup yields CDR1 SGDLS and CDR2 YYNGEE. CDR3 length equals 15 residues. The V gene lost 4 bases and the J gene lost 3 bases, with 16 bases spanning the gap. CDR3 sequence: CASSPTRNTDTEAFF. Written as DNA, the CDR3 is TGTGCCAGCAGCCCGACAAGGAACACGGACACTGAAGCTTTCTTT.

The J gene is TRBJ2-3, the V gene TRBV30, with D perhaps matching TRBD1 (6 bases). The ends were cut back, 0 bases at V and 2 bases at J, with 12 bases in the middle. CDR3 length equals 15 residues. Germline lookup yields CDR1 GTSNPN and CDR2 SVGIG (reference sequence). The CDR3 nucleotides read TGTGCCTGGAGTGTAGGGGGTTTAAACACAGATACGCAGTATTTT. Protein sequence: CAWSVGGLNTDTQYF.

The chain combines TRBV30 with TRBJ1-1; the match to TRBD1 covers 7 bases. J gave up 5 bases and V 3 bases, and 9 bases lay outside the gene matches. The V gene's germline CDR1 is GTSNPN and CDR2 SVGIG (reference sequence). The CDR3 is 14 amino acids. CDR3 bases: TGTGCCTGGAGCCTAACAGGGGCAGGAACTGAAGCTTTCTTT. This codes for CAWSLTGAGTEAFF. Based on the CDR3 plus reference TRBV30 and TRBJ1-1, the full variable domain is SQTIHQWPATLVQPVGSPLSLECTVEGTSNPNLYWYRQAAGRGLQLLFYSVGIGQISSEVPQNLSASRPQDRQFILSSKKLLLSDSGFYLCAWSLTGAGTEAFFGQGTRLTVV.

The rearrangement joins TRBV27 to TRBJ2-1, with 8 positions matching TRBD2. V was pared by 3 bases and J by 0 bases, with 10 bases of the junction left unmatched. Germline loops: CDR1 MNHEY, CDR2 SMNVEV (reference sequence). The CDR3 consists of 18 residues. The CDR3 sequence is CASSFRLAGTSSYNEQFF. The CDR3 DNA follows: TGTGCCAGCAGTTTCAGGCTAGCGGGTACTAGCTCCTACAATGAGCAGTTCTTC.

The V gene is TRBV5-4, the J gene TRBJ1-5; the match to TRBD1 covers 10 bases. Per the germline V gene, CDR1 is SGHNT and CDR2 is YYREEE (reference sequence). The junction had 1 base not matched to a gene; V was cut back by 0 bases and J by 7 bases. The CDR3 runs 14 residues. CDR3 nucleotides: TGTGCCAGCAGCTTGGAGGGACAGGGGCAGCCCCAGCATTTT. It specifies CASSLEGQGQPQHF.